One sample yielded the 23 T cell receptor beta chains listed below, sequenced in a study of OX40 agonist ivuxolimab in advanced cancers. Measured with immunoSEQ multiplex PCR; TCRdb has only the in-frame clones, and not every one. The repertoire holds more than 45,000 clones, with 84% as singletons. Sequences were derived from CD4+ or CD8+ T cells sorted from blood, sampled in a trial of the OX40 agonist ivuxolimab. Receptors originate from an adult with an advanced solid tumor such as melanoma, head and neck, liver or kidney cancer.

The chain recombines TRBV19 with TRBJ2-5; perhaps TRBD2 as D (5 bases). Germline V CDR1 and CDR2: LNHDA, SQIVND (reference sequence). The CDR3 extends over 16 amino acids. V dropped 4 bases and J dropped 5 bases, with 20 bases sitting between them. The CDR3: CASSTSRGWSRETQYF. The DNA for the CDR3 is TGTGCCAGTAGTACCTCCCGCGGGTGGAGTAGGGAGACCCAGTACTTC.

The V gene is TRBV4-1, the J gene TRBJ2-1, with unresolved D. Trimming shortened V by 0 bases and J by 0 bases, and 9 bases separated the two germline ends. The CDR3 is 16 amino acids. Germline lookup yields CDR1 MGHRA and CDR2 YSYEKL. CDR3 loop: CASSQEKGGSYNEQFF. The CDR3 DNA reads TGCGCCAGCAGCCAAGAGAAGGGTGGCTCCTACAATGAGCAGTTCTTC.

The V call is TRBV7-2, the J call TRBJ1-2, with 10 bases that match TRBD1. V lost 3 bases, J lost 7 bases, and 8 bases stayed unmatched. Germline V gives CDR1 SGHTA, CDR2 FQGNSA. This CDR3 contains 15 residues. This CDR3 reads CASSFPGQGLGGYTF. The CDR3, as DNA: TGTGCCAGCAGCTTTCCGGGACAGGGGTTGGGTGGCTACACCTTC.

The V gene is TRBV5-1, the J gene TRBJ2-5; 9 bases fit TRBD1. V gave up 7 bases and J gave up 5 bases; unmatched junction bases: 18. The length of the CDR3 is 17 residues. CDR1 and CDR2 from the germline V gene are SGHRS and YFSETQ. Written as DNA, the CDR3 is TGCGCCAGCCTCGCAGGGACGGGACAGGGAATCGGGGAGACCCAGTACTTC. Translating gives CASLAGTGQGIGETQYF.

The chain has TRBV27 and TRBJ1-2, with a weak D call TRBD1 (6 bases). Germline values: CDR1 MNHEY, CDR2 SMNVEV (reference sequence). CDR3 length: 16 amino acids. Trimming took off 0 bases at V and 3 bases at J, with 14 bases between the two ends. This chain's CDR3 is CASSLSWDTGHYGYTF. For the CDR3, the DNA is TGTGCCAGCAGTTTATCCTGGGACACGGGCCACTATGGCTACACCTTC.

In its sample, this clone was seen a few times. V and J are TRBV5-1 and TRBJ2-3; 7 bases map to TRBD2. V was pared by 2 bases and J by 1 base, with 7 bases of the junction left unmatched. This CDR3 comprises 16 residues. Germline CDR1 is SGHRS and CDR2 is YFSETQ. The CDR3 reads CASSLGVAGRTDTQYF. In DNA, the CDR3 is TGCGCCAGCAGCTTAGGGGTAGCGGGTCGCACAGATACGCAGTATTTT.

The chain links TRBV19 to TRBJ2-1; D unresolved. Per germline, CDR1 LNHDA and CDR2 SQIVND (reference sequence). Trimming stripped 10 bases from V and 5 bases from J, with 15 bases between. This CDR3 comprises 13 residues. The CDR3 region is CATQARGDNEQFF. The CDR3 nucleotides are TGTGCCACCCAAGCCCGCGGCGACAATGAGCAGTTCTTC.

V usage is TRBV5-6 and J usage is TRBJ2-7; D ambiguous. CDR1 and CDR2 (germline): SGHDT, YYEEEE. V was trimmed by 0 bases and J by 2 bases, leaving 9 bases between them. The CDR3 is 14 residues long. CDR3 coding DNA: TGTGCCAGCAGCTTGGTAGGCCAAACCTACGAGCAGTACTTC. The encoded protein is CASSLVGQTYEQYF.

J is TRBJ2-1 and V is TRBV19; 8 positions agree with TRBD2. CDR3 length: 16 residues. V dropped 3 bases and J dropped 9; count of bases not matched to a gene: 13. In germline, CDR1 is LNHDA, CDR2 SQIVND (reference sequence). The CDR3 nucleotides read TGTGCCAGTAGTATGGAGAGCGGGAGTTTTTTAACTGAGCAGTTCTTC. This encodes CASSMESGSFLTEQFF. Combining the CDR3 with reference TRBV19 and TRBJ2-1 gives the whole variable domain DGGITQSPKYLFRKEGQNVTLSCEQNLNHDAMYWYRQDPGQGLRLIYYSQIVNDFQKGDIAEGYSVSREKKESFPLTVTSAQKNPTAFYLCASSMESGSFLTEQFFGPGTRLTVL.

The CDR3 DNA follows: TGCGCCAGTCAGGGGGGTTCCACTAGCACAGATACGCAGTATTTT. It codes for CASQGGSTSTDTQYF. The chain is built from TRBV5-1 and TRBJ2-3, with D possibly TRBD1 on 7 matching bases. This CDR3 is built from 15 residues. V was cut by 8 bases and J by 0 bases, with 16 bases left in between. The germline V gene has CDR1 SGHRS and CDR2 YFSETQ.

This CDR3 is CASSGGPGSKQETQYF. The DNA of the CDR3 is TGCGCCAGCAGTGGAGGTCCGGGGTCGAAGCAAGAGACCCAGTACTTC. The chain employs TRBV10-1 and TRBJ2-5, with D possibly being TRBD2 (5 bases). Germline V gene sequence: CDR1 WNHNN, CDR2 SYGVQD (reference sequence). The length of the CDR3 is 16 residues. The germline V and J ends were trimmed by 4 bases and 2 bases, with 17 bases remaining between them.

The chain carries TRBV10-2 and TRBJ2-2; D call uncertain. There are 17 residues in the CDR3. Germline V gene sequence: CDR1 WSHSY, CDR2 SAAADI. Trimming removed 8 bases from V and 0 bases from J, with 19 bases in between. CDR3 sequence: CASCRRVSESNTGELFF. The CDR3 DNA is TGCGCCAGCTGCCGACGGGTGTCGGAATCGAACACCGGGGAGCTGTTTTTT.

The chain employs TRBV7-3 and TRBJ2-3, with 7 bases that match TRBD2. With 2 bases clipped from V and 2 bases from J, the junction kept 1 base outside the gene matches. The CDR3 totals 14 residues. Per the germline V gene, CDR1 is SGHTA and CDR2 is FQGTGA. The DNA of the CDR3 is TGTGCCAGCAGCTTAGGACTAGACACAGATACGCAGTATTTT. Its translation: CASSLGLDTDTQYF.

The chain combines TRBV6-5 with TRBJ1-3, with D possibly being TRBD1 (6 bases). Per germline, CDR1 MNHEY and CDR2 SVGAGI. The ends were cut back, 6 bases at V and 4 bases at J, with 19 bases in the middle. This CDR3 spans 16 amino acids. The CDR3 loop reads CASRYGQTNFGNTIYF. CDR3 in DNA: TGTGCCAGCAGGTACGGACAGACAAATTTCGGAAACACCATATATTTT.

The CDR3: CASSLAVGAYNEQFF. Written as DNA, the CDR3 is TGTGCCAGCAGCTTGGCGGTAGGGGCCTACAATGAGCAGTTCTTC. The J gene is TRBJ2-1, the V gene TRBV7-2; TRBD1 is a possible D gene (5 bases). Trimming left V 3 bases short and J 2 bases short, with 11 bases between. CDR1 and CDR2 from the germline V gene are SGHTA and FQGNSA. The CDR3 is 15 residues long.

Of note for this clone: Other nucleotide sequences from this sample produce the same CDR3. This chain links TRBV11-3 with TRBJ2-2, with D maybe TRBD1 (5 bases). The germline V gene encodes CDR1 SGHNT and CDR2 YENEEA. V lost 5 bases, J lost 1 base, and 11 bases lay in between. The CDR3 is made up of 15 amino acids. The CDR3 nucleotides are TGTGCCAGCAGCCCTCGTAGGGGGAACACCGGGGAGCTGTTTTTT. Residues: CASSPRRGNTGELFF.

The sample holds one count of this clone. The chain has TRBV9 and TRBJ1-3; TRBD1 matches 7 bases. Trimming cost V 3 bases and J 7 bases; bases outside gene matches: 7. This CDR3 is built from 14 residues. Germline-derived CDR1 and CDR2 are SGDLS and YYNGEE. CDR3 in DNA: TGTGCCAGCAGCGCCAGGGGGACGCGGAACACCATATATTTT. Amino acids: CASSARGTRNTIYF.

The chain couples TRBV27 to TRBJ2-7; 13 bases are a match to TRBD2. The V and J ends lost 6 bases and 2 bases, in that order; junction bases with no gene match: 1. Germline-derived CDR1 and CDR2 are MNHEY and SMNVEV (reference sequence). There are 14 residues in the CDR3. CDR3 sequence (DNA): TGTGCCAGCAGACTAGCGGGAGGGCCCTACGAGCAGTACTTC. Protein product: CASRLAGGPYEQYF.

The chain uses TRBV6-1 and TRBJ2-7; D not certain. V was shortened by 5 bases and J by 0 bases, with 5 bases between the two germline ends. Looked up from germline, CDR1 is MNHNS and CDR2 is SASEGT. This CDR3 region has 12 residues. In nucleotides, the CDR3 is TGTGCCAGCAGTACAATCTCCTACGAGCAGTACTTC. As protein: CASSTISYEQYF.

The chain carries TRBV5-6 and TRBJ2-1; D is perhaps TRBD1 (7 bases). The CDR3 has 15 residues. V lost 3 bases and J 8 bases, leaving 18 bases between the germline ends. Germline-derived CDR1 and CDR2 are SGHDT and YYEEEE. The CDR3 bases are TGTGCCAGCAGCTGGAGGGACAGCGCACGGGATGAGCAGTTCTTC. This sequence encodes CASSWRDSARDEQFF. Full variable domain (remainder filled in from reference TRBV5-6 and TRBJ2-1): DAGVTQSPTHLIKTRGQQVTLRCSPKSGHDTVSWYQQALGQGPQFIFQYYEEEERQRGNFPDRFSGHQFPNYSSELNVNALLLGDSALYLCASSWRDSARDEQFFGPGTRLTVL.

V gene TRBV19 combines with J gene TRBJ2-3; 12 nucleotides match TRBD2. With V trimmed by 9 bases and J by 2 bases, 9 bases remained unmatched. The CDR3 contains 16 residues. The germline V gene has CDR1 LNHDA and CDR2 SQIVND (reference sequence). The CDR3 nucleotides are TGTGCCAGCCACCAAGGACTAGCGGGATACACAGATACGCAGTATTTT. Its translation is CASHQGLAGYTDTQYF.

The J gene is TRBJ2-5, the V gene TRBV7-9; D is ambiguous. V was cut by 5 bases and J by 3 bases, with 13 bases left in between. CDR1 is SEHNR and CDR2 is FQNEAQ in the germline V gene (reference sequence). The CDR3 consists of 14 residues. CDR3 residues: CASSPGPNKETQYF. The CDR3 coding sequence is TGTGCCAGCAGCCCCGGTCCAAACAAAGAGACCCAGTACTTC.

The V call is TRBV5-1, the J call TRBJ2-1; D might be TRBD2 (5 bases). This CDR3 has 14 residues. The V end lost 0 bases, the J end lost 9 bases, and 13 bases lay between the germline ends. Germline V CDR1 and CDR2: SGHRS, YFSETQ. CDR3 DNA: TGCGCCAGCAGCTTGGGGGCCGGGGTTGGTGAGCAGTTCTTC. Translated: CASSLGAGVGEQFF.